Presented here are 20 T cell receptor beta chains from one specimen sequenced in a study of shared clonotypes between healthy human individuals. The method was immunoSEQ multiplex PCR; TCRdb's version includes in-frame clones alone and lacks a portion of them. There are 1.5 million to 2.5 million clones in the sample; approximately 94% occur only once, and 0.95% to 1.5% lies in the top ten. Naive CD8 populations comprised CD45RO-negative cells positively selected for CCR7, excluding terminally differentiated effector memory CD45RA+ cells. Sequencing was done on a sample of naive CD8+ T cells sorted from blood. These receptors all come from a man younger than 35 in good health.

The J gene is TRBJ2-1, the V gene TRBV29-1; D possibly corresponds to TRBD2 (7 bases). The CDR3 consists of 15 residues. The germline V and J ends were trimmed by 3 bases and 7 bases, with 19 bases remaining between them. The germline gives CDR1 SQVTM, CDR2 ANQGSEA. As DNA, the CDR3 is TGCAGCGTTGATTTCCCGGGGGGCCTGGGGAATGAGCAGTTCTTC. It codes for CSVDFPGGLGNEQFF.

This chain uses TRBV7-9 with TRBJ2-1; no reliable D call. The CDR3 sequence is 13 residues long. Germline CDR1 is SEHNR and CDR2 is FQNEAQ (reference sequence). Trimming cost V 7 bases and J 7 bases, with 14 bases left between them. The CDR3 bases are TGTGCCAGCACCAGCACACTGGGGAATGAGCAGTTCTTC. Its translation is CASTSTLGNEQFF.

V and J are TRBV10-1 and TRBJ1-1; no definite D call. CDR3 length: 13 amino acids. V lost 6 bases, J lost 5 bases, and 13 bases lay in between. In germline, CDR1 is WNHNN, CDR2 SYGVQD (reference sequence). The DNA of the CDR3 is TGCGCCAGCAGCGCGATTGGGATTACTGAAGCTTTCTTT. Translated: CASSAIGITEAFF.

The chain combines TRBV11-2 with TRBJ2-7; D call uncertain. The CDR3 runs 15 residues. Trimming took 1 base from V and 2 from J, leaving 12 bases between them. Germline V lookup: CDR1 SGHAT, CDR2 FQNNGV. The DNA of the CDR3 is TGTGCCAGCAGCTTAGGGCTGGGTATGGCCTACGAGCAGTACTTC. Amino acid sequence: CASSLGLGMAYEQYF.

DNA for the CDR3: TGTGCCAGCAGCAAAAAAAATCCGAGACAGGGTCCGTGTTACAATGAGCAGTTCTTC. Translated: CASSKKNPRQGPCYNEQFF. The chain has TRBV21-1 and TRBJ2-1; the D call of TRBD1 is as the table states it, not checked on the DNA. TRBV21-1 counts as a pseudogene. The CDR3 loop spans 19 amino acids.

The J gene is TRBJ2-2, the V gene TRBV27; D is unresolved. V was shortened by 8 bases and J by 3 bases, with 4 bases between the two germline ends. The CDR3 totals 11 residues. Germline CDR1 is MNHEY and CDR2 is SMNVEV (reference sequence). This chain's CDR3 is CASGHTGELFF. In DNA form, the CDR3 reads TGTGCCAGCGGACACACCGGGGAGCTGTTTTTT.

This chain joins TRBV6-1 and TRBJ2-1, with D tentatively TRBD2 (7 bases). V was shortened by 6 bases and J by 7 bases, with 19 bases between the two germline ends. Per germline, CDR1 MNHNS and CDR2 SASEGT. This CDR3 has 15 amino acids. Here the CDR3 DNA reads TGTGCCAGCAGAGCCCAGGGGACTAACTTTAATGAGCAGTTCTTC. This gives the protein CASRAQGTNFNEQFF.

The V and J genes are TRBV28 and TRBJ2-1, with 9 bases lining up with TRBD2. Looked up from germline, CDR1 is MDHEN and CDR2 is SYDVKM. The junction had 1 base not matched to a gene; V was cut back by 6 bases and J by 4 bases. The length of the CDR3 is 13 residues. The CDR3, as DNA: TGTGCCAGCAGGACTAGCGGATACAATGAGCAGTTCTTC. It yields the protein CASRTSGYNEQFF.

The chain couples TRBV6-6 to TRBJ2-3; 7 bases are shared with TRBD1. The V and J ends lost 4 bases and 6 bases, in that order; junction bases with no gene match: 7. The CDR3 runs to 14 residues. Germline V gene data show CDR1 as MNHNY and CDR2 as SVGAGI (reference sequence). The CDR3 bases are TGTGCCAGCAGTTGGGACAGCCAAGCGGATACGCAGTATTTT. Residues: CASSWDSQADTQYF.

The chain uses TRBV13 and TRBJ1-1; a weak D match, TRBD1 (6 bases). Per the germline V gene, CDR1 is PRHDT and CDR2 is FYEKMQ (reference sequence). This CDR3 has 13 amino acids. Trimming left V 4 bases short and J 6 bases short, with 12 bases between. CDR3 nucleotide sequence: TGTGCCAGCAGCTGGGCAGGGGTCGCTGAAGCTTTCTTT. As protein: CASSWAGVAEAFF.

This sequence joins TRBV30 and TRBJ1-1; 7 bases are shared with TRBD1. The V and J ends lost 0 bases and 1 base, in that order; junction bases with no gene match: 5. The V gene's germline CDR1 is GTSNPN and CDR2 SVGIG (reference sequence). This CDR3 comprises 15 residues. CDR3 coding DNA: TGTGCCTGGAGTGTAACGGGGACAGAGAACACTGAAGCTTTCTTT. Residues: CAWSVTGTENTEAFF.

Turning to this clone: The sample contains more than one DNA sequence encoding this CDR3. The V and J genes are TRBV5-1 and TRBJ2-7; D is perhaps TRBD2 (5 bases). This CDR3 has 13 amino acids. Trimming took off 2 bases at V and 2 bases at J, with 8 bases between the two ends. Germline values: CDR1 SGHRS, CDR2 YFSETQ. This CDR3 is CASSLELAYEQYF. CDR3 bases: TGCGCCAGCAGCTTAGAACTAGCCTACGAGCAGTACTTC.

The rearrangement joins TRBV5-6 to TRBJ2-2, with 7 bases aligning to TRBD1. This CDR3 contains 14 residues. CDR1 is SGHDT and CDR2 is YYEEEE in the germline V gene. V dropped 4 bases and J dropped 6; count of bases not matched to a gene: 6. CDR3 sequence (DNA): TGTGCCAGCAGCCCGACAGGGTATGCCGGGGAGCTGTTTTTT. Encoded protein: CASSPTGYAGELFF.

V gene TRBV7-2 combines with J gene TRBJ1-3, with TRBD1 identical over 8 bases. Trimming removed 5 bases from V and 1 base from J; junction bases left unmatched: 7. The CDR3 is 16 amino acids. Germline-derived CDR1 and CDR2 are SGHTA and FQGNSA. This CDR3 reads CASSADREGSGNTIYF. The CDR3 DNA reads as TGTGCCAGCAGCGCGGACAGGGAAGGGTCTGGAAACACCATATATTTT.

V and J are TRBV7-9 and TRBJ2-1; 7 bases match TRBD2. There are 15 residues in the CDR3. The germline CDR1 and CDR2 sequences are SEHNR and FQNEAQ (reference sequence). Germline trimming cut 4 bases from V and 3 bases from J; bases unmatched to any gene: 6. The CDR3 protein is CASSSTSLNYNEQFF. The CDR3 DNA follows: TGTGCCAGCAGCTCGACTAGCCTCAACTACAATGAGCAGTTCTTC.

The chain couples TRBV6-5 to TRBJ2-1; tentatively, D is TRBD2 (5 bases). Germline V lookup: CDR1 MNHEY, CDR2 SVGAGI. CDR3 size: 16 residues. Trimming took 0 bases from V and 9 from J, leaving 18 bases between them. The CDR3 loop reads CASSYSMGHSRGEQFF. Written as DNA, the CDR3 is TGTGCCAGCAGTTACTCGATGGGCCATAGCCGGGGTGAGCAGTTCTTC.

The chain is built from TRBV13 and TRBJ1-2; D remains ambiguous. The CDR3 is 15 amino acids. Trimming pared 0 bases from V and 1 base from J, leaving 9 bases between. CDR1 and CDR2 from the germline V gene are PRHDT and FYEKMQ (reference sequence). CDR3 nucleotides: TGTGCCAGCAGCTTAGGGCTTGGCAGTAACTATGGCTACACCTTC. Protein: CASSLGLGSNYGYTF.

The chain has TRBV7-9 and TRBJ1-1; D remains ambiguous. Trimming took 3 bases from V and 1 from J, leaving 9 bases between them. This CDR3 has 14 residues. Germline V gene sequence: CDR1 SEHNR, CDR2 FQNEAQ (reference sequence). The CDR3 DNA reads as TGTGCCAGCAGCTTTCCGGGTTCGAACACTGAAGCTTTCTTT. It specifies CASSFPGSNTEAFF.

V gene TRBV27 combines with J gene TRBJ1-5; 8 nucleotides align to TRBD1. The trim removed 8 bases at V and 2 bases at J, leaving 11 bases unmatched. The CDR3 has 16 residues. In germline, CDR1 is MNHEY, CDR2 SMNVEV (reference sequence). The CDR3 bases are TGTGCCAGCGCAGAACAGGGGGGGTGGCGCAATCAGCCCCAGCATTTT. Amino acids: CASAEQGGWRNQPQHF.

The chain joins TRBV27 to TRBJ2-6; 8 bases map to TRBD2. The germline V gene encodes CDR1 MNHEY and CDR2 SMNVEV (reference sequence). The CDR3 is 16 amino acids. V was pared by 5 bases and J by 2 bases, with 5 bases of the junction left unmatched. CDR3 nucleotide sequence: TGTGCCAGCAGTACGACTAGCGTGGCTGGGGCCAACGTCCTGACTTTC. Translating gives CASSTTSVAGANVLTF.